One sample yielded the 14 T cell receptor beta chains listed below, sequenced in a study of T cells expressing NK-cell markers. Reanalyzing the 5' RACE reads, TCRdb keeps one entry per CDR3 protein, without DNA. Here the sample table reports some 600,000 distinct CDR3 sequences. Sequences were obtained from blood T cells: a sorted CD56 or NKG2C T cell subset, CD4+ or CD8+ T cells, or bulk PBMC T cells (not recorded which). The receptor set was obtained from a man aged 18 to 29 in good health.

This chain connects TRBV5-4 to TRBJ2-3; TCRdb indicates TRBD1, and absent DNA this call remains unverified. Germline CDR1 SGHNT, CDR2 YYREEE (reference sequence). The CDR3 is 17 amino acids. Here the CDR3 reads CASSLDPGQTKADTQYF. Drawing the rest from reference TRBV5-4 and TRBJ2-3, the complete variable domain is ETGVTQSPTHLIKTRGQQVTLRCSSQSGHNTVSWYQQALGQGPQFIFQYYREEENGRGNFPPRFSGLQFPNYSSELNVNALELDDSALYLCASSLDPGQTKADTQYFGPGTRLTVL.

The V call is TRBV19, the J call TRBJ2-1; TCRdb lists TRBD2, though no DNA is available to test this call. Germline V gives CDR1 LNHDA, CDR2 SQIVND (reference sequence). This CDR3 spans 14 amino acids. The CDR3 protein is CASSSRLEGGEQFF.

The chain uses TRBV27 and TRBJ2-2; the D call of TRBD2 rests on TCRdb alone, since no DNA is present to check it. Germline values: CDR1 MNHEY, CDR2 SMNVEV (reference sequence). The CDR3 has 15 amino acids. This CDR3 reads CASSLLRGSTGELFF.

The rearrangement joins TRBV20-1 to TRBJ2-1; TCRdb lists TRBD2, though no DNA is available to test this call. The V gene's germline CDR1 is DFQATT and CDR2 SNEGSKA (reference sequence). The CDR3 extends over 16 amino acids. Here the CDR3 reads CSARLPPGLAGGEQFF.

The V and J genes are TRBV4-3 and TRBJ2-5; TCRdb picks TRBD2, but there is no DNA to check that call. Germline CDR1 is LGHNA and CDR2 is YSLEER. This CDR3 spans 14 amino acids. The CDR3 spells CASSVGGLLETQYF.

The chain combines TRBV5-1 with TRBJ1-1. This CDR3 region has 17 residues. Germline values: CDR1 SGHRS, CDR2 YFSETQ. This chain's CDR3 is CASSLGVSGGMNTEAFF.

J is TRBJ1-4 and V is TRBV20-1; TCRdb lists TRBD1, though no DNA is available to test this call. The CDR3 length is 14 residues. CDR1 DFQATT and CDR2 SNEGSKA come from the germline V gene (reference sequence). CDR3 residues: CSPTDRGSGEKLFF.

This sequence joins TRBV29-1 and TRBJ2-3; the TRBD1 assignment by TCRdb is unverifiable without DNA. This CDR3 region has 16 residues. Germline values: CDR1 SQVTM, CDR2 ANQGSEA. The CDR3 loop is CSVEDPGAIGIGTQYF.

V is TRBV5-6 and J is TRBJ2-7; without DNA, the TCRdb call of TRBD1 cannot be checked. CDR3 length equals 15 residues. Germline V lookup: CDR1 SGHDT, CDR2 YYEEEE. CDR3 loop: CASSLPGQGQNEQYF.

The chain couples TRBV9 to TRBJ2-1; TCRdb outputs TRBD2, but without DNA this stays unchecked. Per germline, CDR1 SGDLS and CDR2 YYNGEE. The CDR3 consists of 17 residues. This CDR3 is CASSDPILARTGNEQFF.

This sequence joins TRBV2 and TRBJ1-2; TCRdb designates TRBD1, a call that cannot be tested without DNA. This CDR3 region has 14 residues. Germline V gene lookup returns CDR1 SNHLY and CDR2 FYNNEI. This CDR3 reads CASPGQQDPGGYTF.

The chain joins TRBV27 to TRBJ2-7; TCRdb picks TRBD2, but there is no DNA to check that call. The germline V gene has CDR1 MNHEY and CDR2 SMNVEV (reference sequence). The CDR3 is 18 residues long. The CDR3 sequence: CASSLGGRLAGLLYEQYF.

The chain is built from TRBV29-1 and TRBJ2-1; TCRdb returns TRBD1, unconfirmable since there is no DNA. Per the germline V gene, CDR1 is SQVTM and CDR2 is ANQGSEA. The CDR3 contains 11 residues. The CDR3 sequence: CSDPLRIVQFF.

The chain joins TRBV6-2 or TRBV6-3 to TRBJ1-5; with no DNA, the TCRdb D assignment of TRBD1 cannot be verified. The CDR3 length is 17 residues. Germline assignment: CDR1 MNHEY and CDR2 SVGEGT. This CDR3 reads CASSYSIGGTSNQPQHF.